This is a list of T cell receptor beta chains from one sample in a study of response to subunit inactivated influenza vaccine. TCRdb analysed the RT-PCR reads with MiXCR anew, one entry per CDR3 protein. The data show roughly 550,000 distinct CDR3 sequences, roughly a quarter seen once. These same records also appear under a second study, on T cells expressing NK-cell markers.

Sequencing was performed on CD4+ T cells sorted from PBMCs, taken approximately 13 days after vaccination. These receptors originate from a middle-aged man who received an inactivated influenza vaccine. CDR3s include the opening cysteine and the closing phenylalanine or tryptophan. The D gene is left open where the match is weak. A row's size may be missing; if present it is once, few, many or a size class.

abundance	d_gene	v_gene	j_gene	CDR3aa	CDR3nt
-	TRBD1	TRBV6-1	TRBJ2-1	CASSELTGAYNEQFF	TGTGCCAGCAGTGAATTGACAGGGGCCTACAATGAGCAGTTCTTC
few	TRBD2	TRBV13	TRBJ2-3	CASSFGRPGLAGNF	TGTGCCAGCAGCTTCGGGAGACCGGGACTAGCGGGCAATTTT
few	TRBD1	TRBV4-1	TRBJ2-7	CASSHHRGIDYEQYF	TGCGCCAGCAGCCATCACAGGGGAATCGACTACGAGCAGTACTTC
-	-	TRBV3-1	TRBJ2-3	CASSTIPGPLTDTQYF	TGTGCCAGCAGTACCATCCCGGGACCACTTACAGATACGCAGTATTTT
many	-	TRBV4-2	TRBJ2-5	CASSGTPGGTQYF	TGTGCCAGCAGCGGGACACCTGGGGGGACCCAGTACTTC
-	-	TRBV24-1	TRBJ2-2	CATTTLGGELFF	TGTGCCACCACTACCTTAGGCGGGGAGCTGTTTTTT
-	TRBD2	TRBV4-2	TRBJ2-7	CASSREGTSGGYEQYF	TGTGCCAGCAGCCGAGAAGGGACTAGCGGAGGATACGAGCAGTACTTC
few	-	TRBV20-1	TRBJ1-5	CSANPGHLNQPQHF	TGCAGTGCTAACCCGGGACACCTCAATCAGCCCCAGCATTTT
once	TRBD1	TRBV28	TRBJ2-1	CASSTPGQGYNEQFF	TGTGCCAGCAGTACACCGGGACAGGGATACAATGAGCAGTTCTTC
many	-	TRBV7-8	TRBJ2-7	CASSLGDAAEQYF	TGTGCCAGCAGCTTAGGGGACGCGGCAGAGCAGTACTTC
-	-	TRBV4-1	TRBJ2-3	CASSQLSGRSTDTQYF	TGCGCCAGCAGCCAGTTATCCGGGAGATCGACAGATACGCAGTATTTT
-	-	TRBV15	TRBJ1-6	CATSRDRQGYSPLHF	TGTGCCACCAGCAGAGATCGCCAGGGATATTCACCCCTCCACTTT
many	-	TRBV20-1	TRBJ2-3	CSASGQSSTDTQYF	TGCAGTGCTAGTGGTCAGTCTAGCACAGATACGCAGTATTTT
many	TRBD1	TRBV5-1	TRBJ1-1	CASSLGQDGNTEAFF	TGCGCCAGCAGCTTAGGACAGGATGGGAACACTGAAGCTTTCTTT
few	TRBD2	TRBV5-1	TRBJ2-2	CASTAGPNTGELFF	TGCGCCAGCACAGCGGGACCGAACACCGGGGAGCTGTTTTTT
few	TRBD1	TRBV2	TRBJ1-6	CASRGQSNSPLHF	TGTGCCAGCAGGGGACAGAGCAATTCACCCCTCCACTTT
-	-	TRBV25-1	TRBJ2-1	CASSEFARPPQQFF	TGTGCCAGCAGTGAATTCGCCAGGCCCCCCCAGCAGTTCTTC
many	TRBD2	TRBV5-1	TRBJ2-3	CASSSGTKSSTDTQYF	TGCGCCAGCAGCTCTGGGACTAAATCTAGCACAGATACGCAGTATTTT
-	TRBD1	TRBV27	TRBJ1-6	CASSPWDRGEQSSPLHF	TGTGCCAGCAGTCCCTGGGACAGGGGCGAACAGAGTTCACCCCTCCACTTT
-	TRBD1	TRBV12-3/TRBV12-4	TRBJ2-1	CASSRQGRDEQFF	TGTGCCAGCAGTCGACAGGGAAGAGATGAGCAGTTCTTC
few	TRBD2	TRBV7-8	TRBJ2-3	CASSYSSGRRADTQYF	TGTGCCAGCAGCTACTCTAGCGGGAGGAGAGCAGATACGCAGTATTTT
-	-	TRBV12-3/TRBV12-4	TRBJ2-1	CASSLDRAWNEQFF	TGTGCCAGCAGTTTAGACCGGGCTTGGAATGAGCAGTTCTTC
-	-	TRBV10-3	TRBJ1-1	CAIRISTTEAFF	TGTGCCATCAGAATAAGTACGACTGAAGCTTTCTTT
-	-	TRBV30	TRBJ2-3	CAWSRQDTDTQYF	TGTGCCTGGAGTAGACAGGACACAGATACGCAGTATTTT
-	-	TRBV20-1	TRBJ2-1	CSASSRQGYYNEQFF	TGCAGTGCTAGTAGTAGGCAGGGGTACTACAATGAGCAGTTCTTC
few	-	TRBV24-1	TRBJ2-2	CATSDLRDTGELFF	TGTGCCACCAGTGATCTCAGGGACACCGGGGAGCTGTTTTTT
-	-	TRBV18	TRBJ2-7	CASSAGGSMYEQYF	TGTGCCAGCTCAGCTGGAGGGAGTATGTACGAGCAGTACTTC
-	-	TRBV27	TRBJ2-3	CASSPSGGVTDTQYF	TGTGCCAGCAGCCCCTCTGGGGGAGTCACAGATACGCAGTATTTT
-	-	TRBV18	TRBJ2-5	CASSPPRLLERETQYF	TGTGCCAGCTCACCCCCGAGATTGTTAGAGCGAGAGACCCAGTACTTC
-	TRBD2	TRBV20-1	TRBJ2-3	CSARDLAGGPEQYF	TGCAGTGCTAGAGATCTAGCGGGAGGGCCAGAGCAGTATTTT
-	TRBD2	TRBV20-1	TRBJ2-7	CSATSGNYEQYF	TGCAGTGCGACTAGCGGGAACTACGAGCAGTACTTC
-	TRBD2	TRBV29-1	TRBJ2-5	CSVAIGRAGETQYF	TGCAGCGTTGCAATCGGGAGGGCCGGAGAGACCCAGTACTTC
few	TRBD1	TRBV19	TRBJ1-2	CASMGPGQGSYGYTF	TGTGCCAGTATGGGACCGGGACAGGGGTCCTATGGCTACACCTTC
-	TRBD2	TRBV7-9	TRBJ2-1	CASSSSPGLAFIEQFF	TGTGCCAGCAGCTCAAGTCCGGGACTAGCATTTATAGAGCAGTTCTTC
-	-	TRBV7-3	TRBJ2-3	CASRLGASRTDTQYF	TGTGCCAGCCGCCTCGGGGCCTCTCGCACAGATACGCAGTATTTT
few	-	TRBV2	TRBJ2-1	CASTLGVAYYNEQFF	TGTGCCAGCACCCTGGGGGTAGCGTACTACAATGAGCAGTTCTTC
-	TRBD1	TRBV6-5	TRBJ2-7	CASSYTQGAYEQYF	TGTGCCAGCAGTTACACACAGGGGGCCTACGAGCAGTACTTC
-	-	TRBV6-2/TRBV6-3	TRBJ1-5	CASSYWGNQPQHF	TGTGCCAGCAGTTACTGGGGCAATCAGCCCCAGCATTTT
few	-	TRBV15	TRBJ2-3	CATSIQVGSTDTQYF	TGTGCCACCAGCATCCAGGTCGGAAGCACAGATACGCAGTATTTT
-	TRBD1	TRBV25-1	TRBJ1-4	CASSPRFGQGEEKLFF	TGTGCCAGCAGTCCCCGCTTCGGGCAGGGGGAGGAAAAACTGTTTTTT
few	-	TRBV12-3/TRBV12-4	TRBJ2-2	CASGMVFGELFF	TGTGCCAGCGGTATGGTTTTCGGGGAGCTGTTTTTT
-	-	TRBV21-1	TRBJ2-2	CATRTAHPNTGELFF	TGTGCCACTAGGACAGCTCACCCGAACACCGGGGAGCTGTTTTTT
few	TRBD2	TRBV5-1	TRBJ2-1	CASSSEGLPYNEQFF	TGCGCCAGCAGCTCGGAGGGACTACCCTACAATGAGCAGTTCTTC
few	TRBD1	TRBV3-1	TRBJ1-5	CASSQDRPGGRNQPQHF	TGTGCCAGCAGCCAAGATAGGCCAGGGGGCCGGAATCAGCCCCAGCATTTT
-	-	TRBV5-6	TRBJ2-3	CASTVAGGRTDTQYF	TGTGCCAGCACTGTGGCCGGGGGGCGCACAGATACGCAGTATTTT
few	TRBD1	TRBV5-1	TRBJ2-3	CASSLLGQGSDTQYF	TGCGCCAGCAGCCTGTTGGGACAGGGATCAGATACGCAGTATTTT
-	-	TRBV24-1	TRBJ2-1	CATSEPGETGRNEQFF	TGTGCCACCAGTGAGCCTGGGGAGACAGGGAGGAATGAGCAGTTCTTC
-	-	TRBV7-2	TRBJ2-1	CASSLETATYNEQFF	TGTGCCAGCAGCTTAGAGACAGCTACCTACAATGAGCAGTTCTTC
few	-	TRBV5-1	TRBJ2-7	CASSLKGSTYEQYF	TGCGCCAGCAGCTTGAAAGGGTCTACCTACGAGCAGTACTTC
-	-	TRBV20-1	TRBJ2-7	CSATVGAAGTSYEQYF	TGCAGTGCTACCGTCGGTGCAGCCGGGACGTCTTACGAGCAGTACTTC
few	TRBD1	TRBV4-2	TRBJ1-5	CASSQDGRGQQRAQHF	TGTGCCAGCAGCCAAGATGGCAGGGGGCAACAGAGGGCCCAGCATTTT
-	-	TRBV29-1	TRBJ2-2	CSVGRQTTGELFF	TGCAGCGTTGGGAGACAGACCACCGGGGAGCTGTTTTTT
-	TRBD1	TRBV30	TRBJ1-1	CAWRGTGHDTEAFF	TGTGCCTGGAGGGGGACAGGTCATGACACTGAAGCTTTCTTT
few	TRBD2	TRBV29-1	TRBJ2-5	CSVPWAGGRETQYF	TGCAGCGTCCCCTGGGCGGGGGGGAGGGAGACCCAGTACTTC